A single TCR beta chain is shown here with its context. Its antigen is currently unknown. TCRdb keeps only in-frame clones here, not all; method: immunoSEQ multiplex PCR. The data show about 240,000 clones, around 82% seen once. Trimming pared 0 bases from V and 10 bases from J, leaving 11 bases between. The CDR3 spans 14 residues. Germline lookup yields CDR1 SGDLS and CDR2 YYNGEE. CD4+CD25+CD127- Tregs, CD4+CD25- non-Tregs, CD4 and CD8 cells were sorted. This specimen belongs to a study of Tregs in tolerant kidney transplant recipients. Broader study findings: Validation in larger populations is needed because few patients were studied. Biological reproducibility was not directly addressed in this study.

The TCR was taken from a human donor in good health. Sequencing was done on a sample of CD4+ T cells from blood. The rearrangement uses TRBV9 and TRBJ1-6; TRBD1 is a possible D gene (6 bases). The chain's CDR3 is CASSVGQVGSPLHF. The CDR3 DNA sequence: TGTGCCAGCAGCGTAGGACAGGTAGGATCACCCCTCCACTTT.